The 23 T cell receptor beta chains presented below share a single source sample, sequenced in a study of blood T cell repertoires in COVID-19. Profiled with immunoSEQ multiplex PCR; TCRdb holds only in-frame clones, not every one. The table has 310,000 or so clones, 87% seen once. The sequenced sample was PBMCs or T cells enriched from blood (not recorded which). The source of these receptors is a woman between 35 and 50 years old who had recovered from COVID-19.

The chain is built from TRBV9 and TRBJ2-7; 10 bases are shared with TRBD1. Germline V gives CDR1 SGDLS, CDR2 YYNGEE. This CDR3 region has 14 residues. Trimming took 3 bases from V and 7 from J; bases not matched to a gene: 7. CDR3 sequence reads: CASSAGTGVSEQYF. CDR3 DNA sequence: TGTGCCAGCAGCGCCGGGACAGGGGTGAGTGAGCAGTACTTC. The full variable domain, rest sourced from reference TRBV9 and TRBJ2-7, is DSGVTQTPKHLITATGQRVTLRCSPRSGDLSVYWYQQSLDQGLQFLIQYYNGEERAKGNILERFSAQQFPDLHSELNLSSLELGDSALYFCASSAGTGVSEQYFGPGTRLTVT.

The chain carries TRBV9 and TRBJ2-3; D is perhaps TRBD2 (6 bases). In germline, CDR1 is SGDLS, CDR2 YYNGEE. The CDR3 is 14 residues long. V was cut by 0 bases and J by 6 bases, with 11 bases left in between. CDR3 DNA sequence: TGTGCCAGCAGCGTAGTGGGGGGACGGGATACGCAGTATTTT. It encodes CASSVVGGRDTQYF.

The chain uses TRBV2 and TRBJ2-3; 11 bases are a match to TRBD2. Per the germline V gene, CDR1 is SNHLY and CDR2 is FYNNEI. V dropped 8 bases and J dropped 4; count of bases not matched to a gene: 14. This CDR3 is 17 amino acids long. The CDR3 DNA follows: TGTGCCAGCCAACGTCTGACTAGCGGGAAGAGATCAGATACGCAGTATTTT. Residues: CASQRLTSGKRSDTQYF.

CDR3 DNA: TGTGCCAGCAGAAACTACCAGGGGCGGAATCAGCCCCAGCATTTT. Translation gives CASRNYQGRNQPQHF. The chain recombines TRBV28 with TRBJ1-5, with D perhaps matching TRBD1 (6 bases). V was cut by 6 bases and J by 4 bases, with 16 bases left in between. The CDR3 is made up of 15 amino acids. Germline CDR1 is MDHEN and CDR2 is SYDVKM.

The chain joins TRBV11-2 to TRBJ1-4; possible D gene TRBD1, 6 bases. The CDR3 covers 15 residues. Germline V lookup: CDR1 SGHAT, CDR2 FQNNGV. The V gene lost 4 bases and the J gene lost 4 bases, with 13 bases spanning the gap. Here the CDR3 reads CASSSQTGYNEKLFF. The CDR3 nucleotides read TGTGCCAGCAGCTCACAAACAGGGTATAATGAAAAACTGTTTTTT.

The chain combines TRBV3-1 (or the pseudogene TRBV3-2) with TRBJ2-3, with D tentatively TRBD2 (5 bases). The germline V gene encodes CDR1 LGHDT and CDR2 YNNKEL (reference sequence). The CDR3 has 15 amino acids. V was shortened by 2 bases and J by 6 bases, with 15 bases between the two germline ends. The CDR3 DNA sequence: TGTGCCAGCAGCCAAAGCGGCTATCCGGTGGATACGCAGTATTTT. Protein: CASSQSGYPVDTQYF.

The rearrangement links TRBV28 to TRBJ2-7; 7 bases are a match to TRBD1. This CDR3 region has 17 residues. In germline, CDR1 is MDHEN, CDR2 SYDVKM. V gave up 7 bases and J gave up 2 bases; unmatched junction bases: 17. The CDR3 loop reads CASTPTLGTRGPYEQYF. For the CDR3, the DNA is TGTGCCAGCACCCCAACACTCGGGACAAGGGGGCCCTACGAGCAGTACTTC.

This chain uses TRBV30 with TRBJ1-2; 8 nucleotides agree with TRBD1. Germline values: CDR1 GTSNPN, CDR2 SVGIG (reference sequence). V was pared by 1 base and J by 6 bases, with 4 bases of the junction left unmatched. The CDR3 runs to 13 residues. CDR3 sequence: CAWSAHRGDGYTF. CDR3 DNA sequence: TGTGCCTGGAGTGCTCACAGGGGGGATGGCTACACCTTC. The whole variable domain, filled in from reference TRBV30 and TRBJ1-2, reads SQTIHQWPATLVQPVGSPLSLECTVEGTSNPNLYWYRQAAGRGLQLLFYSVGIGQISSEVPQNLSASRPQDRQFILSSKKLLLSDSGFYLCAWSAHRGDGYTFGSGTRLTVV.

The CDR3 loop reads CASSLAGTPATGDGNTIYF. Written as DNA, the CDR3 is TGTGCCAGCAGCTTAGCTGGGACCCCCGCGACAGGGGACGGAAACACCATATATTTT. V is TRBV7-9 and J is TRBJ1-3; TRBD1 matches at 8 bases. Germline V CDR1 and CDR2: SEHNR, FQNEAQ (reference sequence). Trimming cost V 0 bases and J 4 bases; bases outside gene matches: 14. The CDR3 has 19 residues.

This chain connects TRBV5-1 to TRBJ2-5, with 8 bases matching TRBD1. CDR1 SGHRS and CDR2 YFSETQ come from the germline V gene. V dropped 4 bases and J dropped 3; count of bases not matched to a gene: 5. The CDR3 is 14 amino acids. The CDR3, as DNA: TGCGCCAGCAGCACGACAGGGGAAAAAGAGACCCAGTACTTC. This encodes CASSTTGEKETQYF.

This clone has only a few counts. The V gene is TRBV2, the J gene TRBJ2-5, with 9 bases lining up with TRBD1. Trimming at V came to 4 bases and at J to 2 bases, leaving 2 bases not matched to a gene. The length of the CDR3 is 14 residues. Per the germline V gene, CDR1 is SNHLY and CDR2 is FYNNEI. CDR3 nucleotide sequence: TGTGCCAGCAGTGGCGGGACAGGGCAAGAGACCCAGTACTTC. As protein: CASSGGTGQETQYF.

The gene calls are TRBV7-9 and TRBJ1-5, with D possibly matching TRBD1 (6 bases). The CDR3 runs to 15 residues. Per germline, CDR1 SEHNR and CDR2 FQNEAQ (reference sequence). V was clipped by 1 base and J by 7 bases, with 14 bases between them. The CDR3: CASSLGTGTVQPQHF. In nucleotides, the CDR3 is TGTGCCAGCAGCTTAGGTACAGGGACGGTCCAGCCCCAGCATTTT.

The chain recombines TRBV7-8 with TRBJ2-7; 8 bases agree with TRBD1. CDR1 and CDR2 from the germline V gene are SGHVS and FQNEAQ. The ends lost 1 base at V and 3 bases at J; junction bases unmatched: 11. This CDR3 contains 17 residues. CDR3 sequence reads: CASSLEAATGQGYEQYF. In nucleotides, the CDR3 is TGTGCCAGCAGCTTAGAAGCTGCGACAGGACAGGGCTACGAGCAGTACTTC. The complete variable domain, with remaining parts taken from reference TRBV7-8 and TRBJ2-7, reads GAGVSQSPRYKVAKRGQDVALRCDPISGHVSLFWYQQALGQGPEFLTYFQNEAQLDKSGLPSDRFFAERPEGSVSTLKIQRTQQEDSAVYLCASSLEAATGQGYEQYFGPGTRLTVT.

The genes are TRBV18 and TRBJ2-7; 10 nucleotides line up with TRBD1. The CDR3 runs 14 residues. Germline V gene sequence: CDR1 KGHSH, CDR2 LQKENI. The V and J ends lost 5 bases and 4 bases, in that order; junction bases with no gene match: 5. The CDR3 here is CASSSDRGRYEQYF. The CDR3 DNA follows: TGTGCCAGCTCATCCGACAGGGGGCGGTACGAGCAGTACTTC.

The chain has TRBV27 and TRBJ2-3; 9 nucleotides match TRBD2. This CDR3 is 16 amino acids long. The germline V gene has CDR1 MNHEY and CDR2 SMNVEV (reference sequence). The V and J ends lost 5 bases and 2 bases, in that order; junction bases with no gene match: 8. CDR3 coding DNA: TGTGCCAGCAGTCCCCTGGCGGGAGGGTACACAGATACGCAGTATTTT. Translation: CASSPLAGGYTDTQYF.

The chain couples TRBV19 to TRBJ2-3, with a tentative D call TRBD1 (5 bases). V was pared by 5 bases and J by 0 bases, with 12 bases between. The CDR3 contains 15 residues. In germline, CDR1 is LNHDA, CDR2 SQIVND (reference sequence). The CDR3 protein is CASSSKDRSTDTQYF. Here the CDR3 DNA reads TGTGCCAGTAGTTCGAAAGACAGAAGCACAGATACGCAGTATTTT.

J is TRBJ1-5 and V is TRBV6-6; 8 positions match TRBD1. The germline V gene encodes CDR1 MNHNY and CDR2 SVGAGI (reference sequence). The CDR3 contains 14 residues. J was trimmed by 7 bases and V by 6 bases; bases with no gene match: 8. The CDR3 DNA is TGTGCCAGCAGCTCGGGACAGGTGGGGCAGCCCCAGCATTTT. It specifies CASSSGQVGQPQHF.

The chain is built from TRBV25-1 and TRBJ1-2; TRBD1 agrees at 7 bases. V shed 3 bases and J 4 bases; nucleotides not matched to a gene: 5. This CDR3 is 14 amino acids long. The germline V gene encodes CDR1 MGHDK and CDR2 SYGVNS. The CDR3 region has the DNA TGTGCCAGCAGTGACCCGGGACAGAGCTATGGCTACACCTTC. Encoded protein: CASSDPGQSYGYTF.

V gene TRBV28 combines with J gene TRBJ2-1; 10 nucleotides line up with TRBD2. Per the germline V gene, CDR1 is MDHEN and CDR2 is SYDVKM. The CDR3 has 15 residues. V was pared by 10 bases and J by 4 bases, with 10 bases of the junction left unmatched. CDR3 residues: CAIQGWGLAYNEQFF. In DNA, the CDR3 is TGTGCCATCCAGGGGTGGGGACTAGCGTACAATGAGCAGTTCTTC.

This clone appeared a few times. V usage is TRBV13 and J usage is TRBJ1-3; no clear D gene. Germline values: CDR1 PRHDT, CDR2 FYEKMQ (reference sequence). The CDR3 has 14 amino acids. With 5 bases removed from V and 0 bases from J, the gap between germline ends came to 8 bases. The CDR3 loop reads CASSGDLSGNTIYF. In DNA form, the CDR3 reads TGTGCCAGCAGCGGAGACCTCTCTGGAAACACCATATATTTT.

DNA for the CDR3: TGTGCCAGCAGCTTGTGGGCTTACACCTACAATGAGCAGTTCTTC. It specifies CASSLWAYTYNEQFF. V is TRBV5-5 and J is TRBJ2-1; D is undetermined. V was trimmed by 1 base and J by 2 bases, leaving 10 bases between them. This CDR3 contains 15 residues. The V gene's germline CDR1 is SGHKS and CDR2 YYEKEE (reference sequence). Together with reference TRBV5-5 and TRBJ2-1, the CDR3 gives the full variable domain: DAGVTQSPTHLIKTRGQQVTLRCSPISGHKSVSWYQQVLGQGPQFIFQYYEKEERGRGNFPDRFSARQFPNYSSELNVNALLLGDSALYLCASSLWAYTYNEQFFGPGTRLTVL.

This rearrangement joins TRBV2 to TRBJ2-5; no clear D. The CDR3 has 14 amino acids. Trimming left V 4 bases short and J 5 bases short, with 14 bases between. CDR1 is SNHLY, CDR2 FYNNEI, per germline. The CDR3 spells CASSADSTWETQYF. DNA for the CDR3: TGTGCCAGCAGTGCAGACTCCACCTGGGAGACCCAGTACTTC. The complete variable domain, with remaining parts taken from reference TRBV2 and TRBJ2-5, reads EPEVTQTPSHQVTQMGQEVILRCVPISNHLYFYWYRQILGQKVEFLVSFYNNEISEKSEIFDDQFSVERPDGSNFTLKIRSTKLEDSAMYFCASSADSTWETQYFGPGTRLLVL.

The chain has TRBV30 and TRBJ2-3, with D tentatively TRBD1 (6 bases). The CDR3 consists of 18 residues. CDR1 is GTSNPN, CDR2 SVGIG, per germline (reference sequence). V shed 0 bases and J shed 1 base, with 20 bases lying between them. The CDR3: CAWSVPGARSSRTDTQYF. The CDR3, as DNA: TGTGCCTGGAGTGTACCAGGGGCCCGATCCTCCCGCACAGATACGCAGTATTTT.